The 21 T cell receptor beta chains reported below all come from one sample, sequenced in a study of shared clonotypes between healthy human individuals. TCRdb keeps only in-frame clones here, not all; method: immunoSEQ multiplex PCR. Of about 1 million clones listed, about 75% are singletons. Sequenced input: memory CD4+ T cells sorted from blood. Subset denoted: CD45RA-negative fraction. These receptors were taken from a man aged 18 to 29 in good health.

This clone was detected only once. The rearrangement uses TRBV4-3 and TRBJ2-7, with TRBD2 matching 9 bases. The trim removed 0 bases at V and 5 bases at J, leaving 8 bases unmatched. Germline-derived CDR1 and CDR2 are LGHNA and YSLEER. CDR3 length: 16 residues. The CDR3 coding sequence is TGCGCCAGCAGCCAAGATCCCCGCGGGAGGGCCAACGAGCAGTACTTC. This encodes CASSQDPRGRANEQYF.

The chain carries TRBV30 and TRBJ2-1, with TRBD1 matching 9 bases. V lost 4 bases to trimming and J lost 9 bases; unmatched junction nucleotides: 10. Germline CDR1 and CDR2: GTSNPN and SVGIG (reference sequence). The CDR3 extends over 14 amino acids. The CDR3, as DNA: TGTGCCTGGACCCACCGGGACAGGGAGACTGAGCAGTTCTTC. Residues: CAWTHRDRETEQFF.

This chain uses TRBV2 with TRBJ2-7; TRBD1 matches at 7 bases. Looked up from germline, CDR1 is SNHLY and CDR2 is FYNNEI. The ends lost 3 bases at V and 0 bases at J; junction bases unmatched: 2. There are 14 residues in the CDR3. The CDR3: CASSDRDSSYEQYF. In DNA form, the CDR3 reads TGTGCCAGCAGTGATCGGGACAGCTCCTACGAGCAGTACTTC.

The gene calls are TRBV5-1 and TRBJ2-2; weak D call: TRBD1 (5 bases). The germline gives CDR1 SGHRS, CDR2 YFSETQ. The V and J ends lost 0 bases and 8 bases respectively, with 14 bases between them. The CDR3 has 15 amino acids. The CDR3 sequence: CASSLAVSQGGELFF. For the CDR3, the DNA is TGCGCCAGCAGCTTGGCGGTCTCTCAGGGAGGGGAGCTGTTTTTT.

This clone showed up just once. This specimen includes other DNA sequences encoding the same CDR3. This chain connects TRBV6-5 to TRBJ2-7; no clear D gene. Deletions cut 7 bases from V and 2 bases from J, with 6 bases between. Per germline, CDR1 MNHEY and CDR2 SVGAGI. The CDR3 extends over 11 amino acids. CDR3 DNA: TGTGCCAGCACCGGTACCTACGAGCAGTACTTC. Encoded protein: CASTGTYEQYF.

This chain links TRBV7-2 with TRBJ2-7; D is uncertain. The CDR3 consists of 15 residues. The germline V gene has CDR1 SGHTA and CDR2 FQGNSA. Deletions cut 2 bases from V and 1 base from J, with 12 bases between. The CDR3 DNA is TGTGCCAGCAGCTTAATACCAGGAAAGTCCTACGAGCAGTACTTC. It yields the protein CASSLIPGKSYEQYF.

The chain links TRBV11-2 to TRBJ2-7, with TRBD1 as a possible D gene (8 bases). Trimming left V 4 bases short and J 1 base short, with 14 bases between. This CDR3 is built from 15 residues. The V gene's germline CDR1 is SGHAT and CDR2 FQNNGV. CDR3 sequence (DNA): TGTGCCAGCAGCTCTCAACAGGGGGGGTCCTACGAGCAGTACTTC. Encoded protein: CASSSQQGGSYEQYF. The entire variable domain, with the rest obtained from reference TRBV11-2 and TRBJ2-7, is as follows: EAGVAQSPRYKIIEKRQSVAFWCNPISGHATLYWYQQILGQGPKLLIQFQNNGVVDDSQLPKDRFSAERLKGVDSTLKIQPAKLEDSAVYLCASSSQQGGSYEQYFGPGTRLTVT.

J is TRBJ1-6 and V is TRBV10-1; D unresolved. Germline lookup yields CDR1 WNHNN and CDR2 SYGVQD (reference sequence). The CDR3 is 12 amino acids. Trimming stripped 4 bases from V and 7 bases from J, with 5 bases between. The CDR3 spells CASSALNSPLHF. The CDR3 region has the DNA TGCGCCAGCAGTGCCTTGAATTCACCCCTCCACTTT.

This chain links TRBV27 with TRBJ2-7; D is perhaps TRBD1 (6 bases). V shed 2 bases and J shed 4 bases, with 21 bases lying between them. The CDR3 is made up of 17 amino acids. Looked up from germline, CDR1 is MNHEY and CDR2 is SMNVEV (reference sequence). The CDR3 region has the DNA TGTGCCAGCAGTTTAAGATTCGGCGGACAGAAACTATACGAGCAGTACTTC. The encoded protein is CASSLRFGGQKLYEQYF.

This clone was recorded only once. The chain joins TRBV15 to TRBJ2-5; 8 bases map to TRBD2. Trimming cost V 4 bases and J 1 base; bases outside gene matches: 5. CDR3 length equals 15 residues. Germline CDR1 LNHNV, CDR2 YYDKDF (reference sequence). The CDR3 coding sequence is TGTGCCACCAGCACAAGCGGGAGAGTCCAAGAGACCCAGTACTTC. Translation gives CATSTSGRVQETQYF.

J is TRBJ2-7 and V is TRBV6-6; TRBD1 aligns across 9 bases. V lost 6 bases to trimming and J lost 5 bases; unmatched junction nucleotides: 11. This CDR3 is built from 15 residues. Germline loops: CDR1 MNHNY, CDR2 SVGAGI (reference sequence). CDR3 nucleotides: TGTGCCAGCAGCGATTCGACAGGGGGGAAGCACGAGCAGTACTTC. Residues: CASSDSTGGKHEQYF.

The chain couples TRBV5-1 to TRBJ1-1; 7 nucleotides align to TRBD1. CDR1 and CDR2 (germline): SGHRS, YFSETQ. This CDR3 has 14 amino acids. V shed 4 bases, J shed 2 bases, and the junction held 5 bases outside the gene matches. CDR3 sequence: CASSTGDVNTEAFF. In nucleotides, the CDR3 is TGCGCCAGCAGCACAGGGGACGTCAACACTGAAGCTTTCTTT.

J is TRBJ2-1 and V is TRBV5-1; D gene uncertain. V was cut by 0 bases and J by 0 bases, with 7 bases left in between. This CDR3 has 15 residues. Germline-derived CDR1 and CDR2 are SGHRS and YFSETQ. This chain's CDR3 is CASSLGAPSYNEQFF. The CDR3 nucleotides are TGCGCCAGCAGCTTGGGGGCGCCCTCCTACAATGAGCAGTTCTTC.

CDR3 in DNA: TGTGCCAGTAGTATGAGTTCGGGACAGGGTCAGCCCCAGCATTTT. Translating it yields CASSMSSGQGQPQHF. The chain combines TRBV19 with TRBJ1-5, with TRBD1 matching over 9 bases. The CDR3 has 15 amino acids. Per germline, CDR1 LNHDA and CDR2 SQIVND (reference sequence). With V trimmed by 3 bases and J by 6 bases, 6 bases remained unmatched.

CDR3 bases: TGTGCCAGCAGTCCCCGGGCGGCAGGGGCCTCCGAGCAGTACTTC. It is translated as CASSPRAAGASEQYF. V is TRBV6-5 and J is TRBJ2-5; D might be TRBD1 (6 bases). The DNA end is a closer match to TRBJ2-7, so the J assignment may be wrong. The CDR3 extends over 15 amino acids. Germline loops: CDR1 MNHEY, CDR2 SVGAGI.

This clone was seen once. The chain recombines TRBV30 with TRBJ2-1; 7 bases match TRBD2. V lost 2 bases to trimming and J lost 5 bases; unmatched junction nucleotides: 9. CDR1 and CDR2 (germline): GTSNPN, SVGIG (reference sequence). The CDR3 has 15 residues. CDR3 bases: TGTGCCTGGAGTAAAGGACTAGTGAATGACAATGAGCAGTTCTTC. It yields the protein CAWSKGLVNDNEQFF.

The chain couples TRBV27 to TRBJ1-4; 7 nucleotides match TRBD1. Germline-derived CDR1 and CDR2 are MNHEY and SMNVEV (reference sequence). Germline trimming cut 4 bases from V and 5 bases from J; bases unmatched to any gene: 7. This CDR3 is 15 amino acids long. This CDR3 is CASSSSGGRNEKLFF. CDR3 bases: TGTGCCAGCAGTTCGTCAGGGGGAAGGAATGAAAAACTGTTTTTT.

On this clone: The identical CDR3 is also encoded by other nucleotide sequences in the sample. The chain employs TRBV28 and TRBJ1-5; 9 positions agree with TRBD1. CDR1 MDHEN and CDR2 SYDVKM come from the germline V gene. There are 14 residues in the CDR3. Losses at the gene ends were 5 bases for V and 6 bases for J; bases not matched to a gene: 5. The CDR3 nucleotides are TGTGCCAGCAGTAGAGGACAGGGGAGTCAGCCCCAGCATTTT. Protein product: CASSRGQGSQPQHF.

The rearrangement joins TRBV28 to TRBJ1-4, with D possibly matching TRBD1 (6 bases). This CDR3 is 15 amino acids long. The germline V gene has CDR1 MDHEN and CDR2 SYDVKM. Trimming took 3 bases from V and 0 from J, leaving 8 bases between them. The CDR3 nucleotides are TGTGCCAGCAGTTTCCAGGGGCCAACTAATGAAAAACTGTTTTTT. It translates to CASSFQGPTNEKLFF. Drawing the rest from reference TRBV28 and TRBJ1-4, the complete variable domain is DVKVTQSSRYLVKRTGEKVFLECVQDMDHENMFWYRQDPGLGLRLIYFSYDVKMKEKGDIPEGYSVSREKKERFSLILESASTNQTSMYLCASSFQGPTNEKLFFGSGTQLSVL.

The V gene is TRBV28, the J gene TRBJ1-5; unclear D gene. V was pared by 7 bases and J by 0 bases, with 10 bases between. The CDR3 spans 14 residues. CDR1 is MDHEN and CDR2 is SYDVKM in the germline V gene. The CDR3 protein is CASISQLSNQPQHF. The DNA of the CDR3 is TGTGCCAGCATTTCACAGCTTAGCAATCAGCCCCAGCATTTT.

The chain's CDR3 is CAVRPAAAGNTIYF. Here the CDR3 DNA reads TGTGCCGTGCGCCCAGCGGCGGCCGGGAACACCATATATTTT. The chain uses TRBV30 and TRBJ1-3; the D is unclear. Trimming stripped 8 bases from V and 7 bases from J, with 21 bases between. Germline V gene sequence: CDR1 GTSNPN, CDR2 SVGIG (reference sequence). The length of the CDR3 is 14 residues. Supplemented by reference TRBV30 and TRBJ1-3, the full variable domain reads SQTIHQWPATLVQPVGSPLSLECTVEGTSNPNLYWYRQAAGRGLQLLFYSVGIGQISSEVPQNLSASRPQDRQFILSSKKLLLSDSGFYLCAVRPAAAGNTIYFGEGSWLTVV.